This is a list of T cell receptor beta chains from one sample in a study of OX40 agonist ivuxolimab in advanced cancers. The repertoire was sequenced with immunoSEQ multiplex PCR; TCRdb's copy has only in-frame clones and lacks some. The sample contains roughly 49,000 clones, roughly 80% of which appear only once. Sequenced here: CD4+ or CD8+ T cells sorted from blood, sampled in a trial of the OX40 agonist ivuxolimab. These receptors were obtained from an adult with an advanced solid tumor such as melanoma, head and neck, liver or kidney cancer. CDR3s include the opening cysteine and the closing phenylalanine or tryptophan. The D gene is left open where the match is weak. Part of the rows lack a size; the others show once, few, many or a class for expanded clones.

TRBV7-9	TRBJ2-5	NA	TRBD1	CASSLDRGGGEETQYF	TGTGCCAGCAGCTTGGACAGGGGAGGGGGAGAAGAGACCCAGTACTTC
TRBV7-6	TRBJ2-3	NA	TRBD2	CASSSRLAGVYTQYF	TGTGCCAGCAGCTCAAGACTAGCGGGGGTCTATACGCAGTATTTT
TRBV2	TRBJ2-5	NA	TRBD1	CASRPRDRGKETQYF	TGTGCCAGCAGACCCCGGGACAGGGGAAAAGAGACCCAGTACTTC
TRBV7-2	TRBJ2-1	NA	TRBD2	CASSLRDYQFF	TGTGCCAGCAGCCTCCGGGACTACCAGTTCTTC
TRBV7-2	TRBJ2-3	NA	TRBD2	CASSLAGGRGDTQYF	TGTGCCAGCAGCTTAGCGGGGGGGAGAGGAGATACGCAGTATTTT
TRBV7-2	TRBJ1-5	few	NA	CASSLASEEEWPQHF	TGTGCCAGCAGCTTAGCGTCGGAGGAAGAGTGGCCCCAGCATTTT
TRBV7-9	TRBJ1-3	NA	NA	CASSLGGAVNTIYF	TGTGCCAGCAGCTTAGGAGGGGCAGTAAACACCATATATTTT
TRBV4-2	TRBJ1-1	NA	NA	CASSPVGLRIPTEAFF	TGTGCCAGCAGCCCCGTTGGGCTTAGGATCCCGACTGAAGCTTTCTTT
TRBV2	TRBJ2-2	NA	TRBD2	CASRRGAGTGELFF	TGTGCCAGCAGGCGGGGGGCGGGGACCGGGGAGCTGTTTTTT
TRBV4-3	TRBJ1-6	NA	NA	CASSQDAESSLSPLHF	TGCGCCAGCAGCCAAGATGCGGAGAGTTCGCTTTCACCCCTCCACTTT
TRBV7-8	TRBJ1-2	once	TRBD1	CASSNNRGIYGYTF	TGTGCCAGCAGCAATAACAGGGGAATCTATGGCTACACCTTC
TRBV6-5	TRBJ1-1	NA	NA	CASGLVGTEAFF	TGTGCCAGCGGTCTTGTGGGTACTGAAGCTTTCTTT
TRBV2	TRBJ2-7	NA	TRBD2	CASSSSGGGHEQYF	TGTGCCAGCAGCTCTAGCGGGGGGGGCCACGAGCAGTACTTC
TRBV6-5	TRBJ1-3	NA	NA	CASRYPGQAGNTIYF	TGTGCCAGCAGGTACCCCGGGCAGGCTGGAAACACCATATATTTT
TRBV18	TRBJ2-3	few	NA	CASSGRGALTDTQYF	TGTGCCAGCTCAGGACGGGGAGCCCTCACAGATACGCAGTATTTT
TRBV4-1	TRBJ2-2	once	NA	CASSQGPVQINTGELFF	TGCGCCAGCAGCCAGGGCCCCGTTCAGATAAACACCGGGGAGCTGTTTTTT
TRBV19	TRBJ2-3	NA	NA	CASSIGWDTQYF	TGTGCCAGTAGTATAGGATGGGATACGCAGTATTTT
TRBV7-9	TRBJ1-2	medium-sized	NA	CASSLGVYYGYTF	TGTGCCAGCAGCTTGGGGGTGTATTATGGCTACACCTTC
TRBV11-2	TRBJ2-7	NA	TRBD2	CASSLRGLAVEQYF	TGTGCCAGCAGCTTGCGTGGACTAGCAGTCGAGCAGTACTTC
TRBV5-1	TRBJ1-6	NA	NA	CASSQGQPGDLHF	TGCGCCAGCAGCCAAGGACAGCCCGGGGACCTCCACTTT
TRBV6-1	TRBJ2-7	NA	NA	CASSTATYEQYF	TGTGCCAGCTCGACAGCCACCTACGAGCAGTACTTC
TRBV11-3	TRBJ1-2	NA	NA	CASSLSTGYYGYTF	TGTGCCAGCAGCTTATCGACGGGGTACTATGGCTACACCTTC
TRBV19	TRBJ2-5	NA	TRBD1	CASKDRARETQYF	TGTGCCAGCAAAGACAGGGCTCGAGAGACCCAGTACTTC
TRBV27	TRBJ2-5	NA	NA	CASSPDYTKETQYF	TGTGCCAGCAGCCCTGACTATACAAAAGAGACCCAGTACTTC
TRBV7-9	TRBJ1-4	NA	NA	CASSTGQITTNEKLFF	TGTGCCAGCAGCACGGGACAAATAACAACTAATGAAAAACTGTTTTTT
TRBV7-3	TRBJ2-7	NA	TRBD1	CASSPSTGGEQYF	TGTGCCAGCAGCCCCTCCACAGGGGGCGAGCAGTACTTC
TRBV13	TRBJ2-1	NA	TRBD2	CASSLTRLAGGVEQFF	TGTGCCAGCAGCTTAACCCGACTAGCGGGGGGGGTTGAGCAGTTCTTC
TRBV6-1	TRBJ1-3	NA	NA	CASSGVIPGNTIYF	TGTGCCAGCAGCGGAGTAATTCCTGGAAACACCATATATTTT
TRBV10-1	TRBJ2-7	few	NA	CASRHPGTPNAYEQYF	TGCGCCAGCAGACATCCCGGGACCCCCAACGCCTACGAGCAGTACTTC
TRBV6-5	TRBJ2-7	NA	NA	CASRTNLLQGTEQYF	TGTGCCAGCAGAACCAACCTCCTACAGGGTACCGAGCAGTACTTC
TRBV11-2	TRBJ2-7	few	NA	CASSLPQVYEQYF	TGTGCCAGCAGCTTACCACAGGTCTACGAGCAGTACTTC
TRBV4-2	TRBJ1-3	NA	NA	CASSLGPGDTIYF	TGTGCCAGCAGCTTGGGACCGGGGGACACCATATATTTT
TRBV28	TRBJ2-2	NA	NA	CASSFIGELFF	TGTGCCAGCAGTTTCATCGGGGAGCTGTTTTTT
TRBV7-9	TRBJ2-7	few	NA	CASTDDGLTYEQYF	TGTGCCAGCACCGATGACGGACTTACCTACGAGCAGTACTTC
TRBV4-1	TRBJ2-5	NA	NA	CASSQGLGGTQYF	TGCGCCAGCAGCCAAGGGTTGGGGGGGACCCAGTACTTC
TRBV18	TRBJ1-3	NA	TRBD1	CASSPRDSLPPSSGNTIYF	TGTGCCAGCTCACCACGGGACAGTCTTCCACCGAGCTCTGGAAACACCATATATTTT
TRBV6-5	TRBJ1-2	NA	TRBD1	CAIKPGTGGQGYTF	TGTGCCATTAAACCGGGGACAGGGGGCCAGGGCTACACCTTC
TRBV2	TRBJ2-7	few	NA	CASSDGILGDYEQYF	TGTGCCAGCAGTGACGGGATTCTGGGGGACTACGAGCAGTACTTC
TRBV29-1	TRBJ2-2	medium-sized	NA	CSAEGGYTGELFF	TGCAGCGCAGAAGGAGGGTACACCGGGGAGCTGTTTTTT
TRBV5-4	TRBJ2-3	NA	NA	CASSLDQGRGDTQYF	TGTGCCAGCAGCTTGGATCAGGGGCGGGGAGATACGCAGTATTTT
TRBV7-5	TRBJ2-5	NA	NA	CARSLGSLRDFPYQETQYF	TGTGCCAGAAGCTTAGGTTCGCTGAGGGATTTCCCGTACCAAGAGACCCAGTACTTC
TRBV4-2	TRBJ2-7	NA	NA	CASSQGAGPRYEQYF	TGTGCCAGCAGCCAAGGTGCGGGGCCGAGGTACGAGCAGTACTTC
TRBV6-6	TRBJ1-2	NA	TRBD1	CASSYRTGDYGYTF	TGTGCCAGCAGTTACCGGACAGGGGACTATGGCTACACCTTC
TRBV10-3	TRBJ2-1	NA	TRBD2	CAITGTSGGTSSYNEQFF	TGTGCCATCACCGGGACTAGCGGGGGTACAAGCTCCTACAATGAGCAGTTCTTC
TRBV6-1	TRBJ1-1	few	NA	CASSEVGIAFF	TGTGCCAGCAGTGAGGTGGGGATAGCTTTCTTT
TRBV6-5	TRBJ1-1	NA	NA	CASRRDTEAFF	TGTGCCAGCCGGCGGGACACTGAAGCTTTCTTT
TRBV7-3	TRBJ1-2	NA	NA	CASSPGRFSYGYTF	TGTGCCAGCAGCCCGGGACGCTTTAGCTATGGCTACACCTTC
TRBV5-8	TRBJ1-1	NA	NA	CASSPGRWDTEAFF	TGTGCCAGCAGCCCGGGTCGCTGGGACACTGAAGCTTTCTTT
TRBV7-9	TRBJ2-5	NA	NA	CASSQTGGQETQYF	TGTGCCAGCAGCCAGACGGGCGGGCAAGAGACCCAGTACTTC
TRBV5-6	TRBJ1-5	NA	NA	CASSLYQGNNQPQHF	TGTGCCAGCAGCTTGTACCAGGGAAACAATCAGCCCCAGCATTTT